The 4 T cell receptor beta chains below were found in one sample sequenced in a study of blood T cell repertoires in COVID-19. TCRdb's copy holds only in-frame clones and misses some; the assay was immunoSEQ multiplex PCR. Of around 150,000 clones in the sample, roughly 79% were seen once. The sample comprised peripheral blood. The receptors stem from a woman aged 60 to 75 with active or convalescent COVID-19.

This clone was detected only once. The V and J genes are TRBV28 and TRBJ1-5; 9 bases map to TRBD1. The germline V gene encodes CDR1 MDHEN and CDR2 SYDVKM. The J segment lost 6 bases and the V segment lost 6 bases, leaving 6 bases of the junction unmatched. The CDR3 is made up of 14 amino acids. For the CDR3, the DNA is TGTGCCAGCAGGGCTACAGGGGGCGGTCAGCCCCAGCATTTT. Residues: CASRATGGGQPQHF.

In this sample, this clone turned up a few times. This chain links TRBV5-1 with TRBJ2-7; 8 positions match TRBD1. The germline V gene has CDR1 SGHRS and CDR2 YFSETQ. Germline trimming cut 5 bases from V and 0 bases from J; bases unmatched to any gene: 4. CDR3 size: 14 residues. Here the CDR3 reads CASSGTGGSYEQYF. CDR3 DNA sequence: TGCGCCAGCAGTGGGACAGGAGGCTCCTACGAGCAGTACTTC.

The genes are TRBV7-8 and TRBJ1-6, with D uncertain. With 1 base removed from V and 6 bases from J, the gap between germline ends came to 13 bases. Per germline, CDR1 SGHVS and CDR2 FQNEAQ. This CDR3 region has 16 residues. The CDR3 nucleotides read TGTGCCAGCAGCTTAGGGGAGAGCAGATTTAATTCACCCCTCCACTTT. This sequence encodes CASSLGESRFNSPLHF.

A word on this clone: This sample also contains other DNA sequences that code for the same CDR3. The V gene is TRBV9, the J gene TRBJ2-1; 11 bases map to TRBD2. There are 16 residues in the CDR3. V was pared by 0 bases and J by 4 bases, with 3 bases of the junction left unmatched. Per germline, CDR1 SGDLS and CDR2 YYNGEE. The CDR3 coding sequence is TGTGCCAGCAGCGTAGCCGGGACTAGCGGTTACAATGAGCAGTTCTTC. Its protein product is CASSVAGTSGYNEQFF.